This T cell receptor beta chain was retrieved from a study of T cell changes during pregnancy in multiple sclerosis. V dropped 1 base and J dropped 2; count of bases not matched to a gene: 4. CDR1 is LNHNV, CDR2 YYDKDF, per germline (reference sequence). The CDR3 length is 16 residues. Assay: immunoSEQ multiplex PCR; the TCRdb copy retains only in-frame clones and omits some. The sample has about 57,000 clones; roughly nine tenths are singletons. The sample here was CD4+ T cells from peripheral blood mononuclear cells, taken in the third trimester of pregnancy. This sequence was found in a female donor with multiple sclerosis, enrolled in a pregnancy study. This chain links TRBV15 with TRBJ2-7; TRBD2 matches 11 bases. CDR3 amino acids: CATSRAGTSGPYEQYF. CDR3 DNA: TGTGCCACCAGCAGAGCCGGGACTAGCGGCCCCTACGAGCAGTACTTC.